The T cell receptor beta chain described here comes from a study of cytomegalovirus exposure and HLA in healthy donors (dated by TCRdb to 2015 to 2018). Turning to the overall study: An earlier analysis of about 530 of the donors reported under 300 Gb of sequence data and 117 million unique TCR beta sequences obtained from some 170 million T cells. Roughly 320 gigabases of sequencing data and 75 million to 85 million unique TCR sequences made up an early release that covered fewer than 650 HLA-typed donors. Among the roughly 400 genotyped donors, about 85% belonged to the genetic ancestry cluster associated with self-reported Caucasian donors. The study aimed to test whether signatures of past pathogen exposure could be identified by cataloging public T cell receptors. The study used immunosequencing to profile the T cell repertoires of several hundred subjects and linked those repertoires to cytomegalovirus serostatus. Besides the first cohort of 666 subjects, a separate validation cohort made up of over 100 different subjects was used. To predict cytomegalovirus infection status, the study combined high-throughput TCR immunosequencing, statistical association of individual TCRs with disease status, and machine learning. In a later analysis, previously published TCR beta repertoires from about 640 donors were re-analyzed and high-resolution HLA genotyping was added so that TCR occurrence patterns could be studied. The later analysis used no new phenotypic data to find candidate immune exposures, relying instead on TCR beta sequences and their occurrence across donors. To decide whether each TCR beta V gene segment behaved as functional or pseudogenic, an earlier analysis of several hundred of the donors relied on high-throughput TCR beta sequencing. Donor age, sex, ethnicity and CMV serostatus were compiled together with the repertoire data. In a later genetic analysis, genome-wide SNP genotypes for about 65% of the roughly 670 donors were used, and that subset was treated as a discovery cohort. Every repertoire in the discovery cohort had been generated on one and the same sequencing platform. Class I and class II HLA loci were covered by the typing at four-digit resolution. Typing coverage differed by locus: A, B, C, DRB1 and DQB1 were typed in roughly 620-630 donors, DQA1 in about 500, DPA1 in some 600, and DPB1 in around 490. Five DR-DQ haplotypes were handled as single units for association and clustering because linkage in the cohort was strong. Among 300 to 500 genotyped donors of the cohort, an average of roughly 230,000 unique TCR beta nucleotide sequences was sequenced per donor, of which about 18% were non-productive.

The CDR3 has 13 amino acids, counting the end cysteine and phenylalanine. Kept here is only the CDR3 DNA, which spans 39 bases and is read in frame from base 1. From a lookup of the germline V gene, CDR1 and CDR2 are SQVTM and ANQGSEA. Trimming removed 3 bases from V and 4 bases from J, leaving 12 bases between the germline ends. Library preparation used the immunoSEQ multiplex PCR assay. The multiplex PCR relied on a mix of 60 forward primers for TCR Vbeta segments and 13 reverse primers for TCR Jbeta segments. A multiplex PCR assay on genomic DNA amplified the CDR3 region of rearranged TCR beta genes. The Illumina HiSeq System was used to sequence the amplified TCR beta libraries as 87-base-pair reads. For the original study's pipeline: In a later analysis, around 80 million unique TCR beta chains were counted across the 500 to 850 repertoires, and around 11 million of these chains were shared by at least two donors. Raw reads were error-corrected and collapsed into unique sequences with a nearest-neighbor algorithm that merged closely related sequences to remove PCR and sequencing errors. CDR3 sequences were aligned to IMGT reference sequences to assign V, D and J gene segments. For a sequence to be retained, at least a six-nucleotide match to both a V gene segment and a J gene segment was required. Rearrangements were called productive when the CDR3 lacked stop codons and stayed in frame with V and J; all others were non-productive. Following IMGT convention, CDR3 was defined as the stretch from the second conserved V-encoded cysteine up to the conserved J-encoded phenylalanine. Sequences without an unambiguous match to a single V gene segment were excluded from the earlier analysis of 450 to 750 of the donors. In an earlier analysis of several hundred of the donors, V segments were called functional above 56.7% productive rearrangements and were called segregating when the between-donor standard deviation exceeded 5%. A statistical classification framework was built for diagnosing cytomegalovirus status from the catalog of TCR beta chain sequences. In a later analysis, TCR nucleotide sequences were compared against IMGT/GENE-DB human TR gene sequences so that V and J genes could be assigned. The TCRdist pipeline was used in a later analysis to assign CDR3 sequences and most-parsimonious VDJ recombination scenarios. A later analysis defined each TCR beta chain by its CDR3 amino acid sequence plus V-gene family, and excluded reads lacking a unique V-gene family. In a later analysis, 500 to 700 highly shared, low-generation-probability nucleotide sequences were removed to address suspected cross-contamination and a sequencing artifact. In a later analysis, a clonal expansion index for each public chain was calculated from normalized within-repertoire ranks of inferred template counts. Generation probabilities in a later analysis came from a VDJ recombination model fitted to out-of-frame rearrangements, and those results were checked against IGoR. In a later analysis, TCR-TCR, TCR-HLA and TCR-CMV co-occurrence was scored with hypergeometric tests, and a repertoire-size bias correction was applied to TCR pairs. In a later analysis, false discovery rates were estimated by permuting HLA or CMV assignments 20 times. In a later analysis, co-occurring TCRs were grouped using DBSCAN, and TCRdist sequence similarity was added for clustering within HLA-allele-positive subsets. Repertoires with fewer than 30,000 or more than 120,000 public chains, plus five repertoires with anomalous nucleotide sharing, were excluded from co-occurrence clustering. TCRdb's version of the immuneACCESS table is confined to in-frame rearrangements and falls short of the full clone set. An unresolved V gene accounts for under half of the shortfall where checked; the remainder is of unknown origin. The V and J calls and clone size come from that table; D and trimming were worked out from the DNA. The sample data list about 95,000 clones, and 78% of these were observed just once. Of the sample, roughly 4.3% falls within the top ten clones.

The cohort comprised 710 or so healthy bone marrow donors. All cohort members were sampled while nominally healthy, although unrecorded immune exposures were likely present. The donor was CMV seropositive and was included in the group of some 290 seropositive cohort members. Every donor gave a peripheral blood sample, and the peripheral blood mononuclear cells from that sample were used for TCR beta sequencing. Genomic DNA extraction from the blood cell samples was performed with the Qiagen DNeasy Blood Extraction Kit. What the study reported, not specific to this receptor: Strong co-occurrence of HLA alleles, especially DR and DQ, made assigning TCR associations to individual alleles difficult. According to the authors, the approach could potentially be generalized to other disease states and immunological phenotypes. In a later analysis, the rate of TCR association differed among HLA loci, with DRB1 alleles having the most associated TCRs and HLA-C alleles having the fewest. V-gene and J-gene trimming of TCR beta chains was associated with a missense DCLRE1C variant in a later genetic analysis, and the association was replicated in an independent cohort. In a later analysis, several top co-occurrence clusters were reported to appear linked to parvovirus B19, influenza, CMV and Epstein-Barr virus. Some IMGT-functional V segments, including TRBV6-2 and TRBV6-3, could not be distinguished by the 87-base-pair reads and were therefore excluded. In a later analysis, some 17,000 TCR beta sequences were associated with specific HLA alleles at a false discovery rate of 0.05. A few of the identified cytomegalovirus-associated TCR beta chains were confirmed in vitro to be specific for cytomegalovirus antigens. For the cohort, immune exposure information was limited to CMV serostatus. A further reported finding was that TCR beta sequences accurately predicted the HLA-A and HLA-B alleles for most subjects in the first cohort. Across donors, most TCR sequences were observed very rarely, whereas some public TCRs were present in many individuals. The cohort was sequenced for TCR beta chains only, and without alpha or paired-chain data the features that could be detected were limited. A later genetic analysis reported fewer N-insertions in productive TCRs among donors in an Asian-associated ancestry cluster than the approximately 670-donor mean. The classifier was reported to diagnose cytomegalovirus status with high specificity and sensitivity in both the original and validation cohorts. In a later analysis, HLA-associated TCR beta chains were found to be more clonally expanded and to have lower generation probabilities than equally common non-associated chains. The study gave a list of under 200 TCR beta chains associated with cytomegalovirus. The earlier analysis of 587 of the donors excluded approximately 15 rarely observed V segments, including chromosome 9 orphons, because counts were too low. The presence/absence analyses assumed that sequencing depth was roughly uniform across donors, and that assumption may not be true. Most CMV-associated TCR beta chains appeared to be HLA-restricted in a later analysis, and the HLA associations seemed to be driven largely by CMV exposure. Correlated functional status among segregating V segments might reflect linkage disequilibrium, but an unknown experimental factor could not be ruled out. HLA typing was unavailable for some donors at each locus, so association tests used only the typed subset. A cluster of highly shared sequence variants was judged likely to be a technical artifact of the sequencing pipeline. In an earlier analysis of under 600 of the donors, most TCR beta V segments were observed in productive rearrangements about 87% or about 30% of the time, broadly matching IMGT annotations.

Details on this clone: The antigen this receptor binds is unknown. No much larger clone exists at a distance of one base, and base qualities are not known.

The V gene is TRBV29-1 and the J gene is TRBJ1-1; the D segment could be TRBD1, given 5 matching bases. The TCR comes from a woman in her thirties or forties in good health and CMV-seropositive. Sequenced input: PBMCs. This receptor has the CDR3 CSVDKRQGTEAFF. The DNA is TGCAGCGTTGACAAAAGGCAGGGCACTGAAGCTTTCTTT.